These 31 T cell receptor beta chains share one sample of origin, sequenced in a study of CD8 T cells in ankylosing spondylitis. TCRdb re-derived calls from the 5' RACE reads in MiXCR, one entry per CDR3 protein. The sample carries 290,000 or so distinct CDR3 sequences, around 20% recorded once. Sample: blood, either unsorted or a sorted T cell fraction (not recorded which). The receptors originated from a female donor with ankylosing spondylitis or in good health (not recorded which).

This clonotype appeared many times. The DNA for the CDR3 is TGTGCCAGCAGTGTTAGCGGGCGTTACCAAGAGACCCAGTACTTC. Translated: CASSVSGRYQETQYF. The rearrangement uses TRBV12-3 or TRBV12-4 and TRBJ2-5; 7 nucleotides match TRBD2. This CDR3 has 15 amino acids. Trimming took 5 bases from V and 0 from J; bases not matched to a gene: 6.

This clonotype was recorded a few times. The chain employs TRBV6-1 and TRBJ2-3; TRBD2 matches 7 bases. The CDR3 loop spans 15 amino acids. The V segment lost 5 bases and the J segment 1 base; nucleotides outside the gene matches: 6. CDR1 is MNHNS, CDR2 SASEGT, per germline. This chain's CDR3 is CASSPTLAGTDTQYF. CDR3 DNA sequence: TGTGCCAGCAGTCCCACTCTAGCGGGCACAGATACGCAGTATTTT.

The gene calls are TRBV5-1 and TRBJ2-2; perhaps TRBD1 as D (6 bases). This CDR3 is built from 14 residues. Per germline, CDR1 SGHRS and CDR2 YFSETQ. V was trimmed by 4 bases and J by 4 bases, leaving 11 bases between them. CDR3 coding DNA: TGCGCCAGCAGCGTCGGACAGCTCACCGGGGAGCTGTTTTTT. This gives the protein CASSVGQLTGELFF.

The genes are TRBV20-1 and TRBJ2-3; D may be TRBD2 (6 bases). V gave up 6 bases and J gave up 0 bases, with 16 bases separating them. The CDR3 is 15 amino acids. Germline CDR1 is DFQATT and CDR2 is SNEGSKA (reference sequence). The CDR3 DNA reads TGCAGTGCAATTAATAGCGGAACTAGCACAGATACGCAGTATTTT. This codes for CSAINSGTSTDTQYF.

The chain combines TRBV6-2 or TRBV6-3 with TRBJ2-5; tentatively, D is TRBD1 (6 bases). V was cut by 11 bases and J by 0 bases, with 13 bases left in between. CDR1 is MNHEY, CDR2 SVGEGT, per germline. This CDR3 has 13 amino acids. In DNA, the CDR3 is TGTGCCGGGTCGGGACACCACCAAGAGACCCAGTACTTC. Translated, it gives CAGSGHHQETQYF.

This chain connects TRBV27 to TRBJ2-1; D unresolved. Germline assignment: CDR1 MNHEY and CDR2 SMNVEV (reference sequence). V lost 11 bases and J lost 5, with 10 bases in between. The CDR3 covers 11 residues. The CDR3 spells CASRVNNEQFF. In DNA, the CDR3 is TGTGCCTCTAGAGTTAACAATGAGCAGTTCTTC.

This clonotype was picked up a small number of times. V gene TRBV4-3 combines with J gene TRBJ2-3; 9 bases are a match to TRBD2. There are 18 residues in the CDR3. Germline V CDR1 and CDR2: LGHNA, YSLEER. V was pared by 0 bases and J by 8 bases, with 15 bases of the junction left unmatched. The CDR3 is CASSQDLKAGAGGGTQYF. The CDR3 region has the DNA TGCGCCAGCAGCCAAGATCTCAAGGCGGGAGCGGGGGGCGGTACGCAGTATTTT.

This clonotype was observed many times. This rearrangement joins TRBV29-1 to TRBJ2-1; possibly TRBD1 for D (6 bases). V was clipped by 4 bases and J by 3 bases, with 10 bases between them. This CDR3 contains 13 residues. Per germline, CDR1 SQVTM and CDR2 ANQGSEA. CDR3 nucleotide sequence: TGCAGCGTTGGGGGGCCGTTCTACAATGAGCAGTTCTTC. It translates to CSVGGPFYNEQFF.

This clonotype was seen only a few times. This chain connects TRBV20-1 to TRBJ2-6, with D possibly matching TRBD2 (6 bases). Trimming pared 3 bases from V and 4 bases from J, leaving 16 bases between. The CDR3 covers 16 residues. Germline CDR1 and CDR2: DFQATT and SNEGSKA (reference sequence). Here the CDR3 DNA reads TGCAGTGCTAGTAGGAGGGCCTCCGCGGGGGCCAACGTCCTGACTTTC. Translating it yields CSASRRASAGANVLTF.

V gene TRBV10-3 combines with J gene TRBJ2-1; 7 bases line up with TRBD2. The V segment lost 4 bases and the J segment 6 bases; nucleotides outside the gene matches: 6. The CDR3 is made up of 14 amino acids. Germline V gene sequence: CDR1 ENHRY, CDR2 SYGVKD. The CDR3 is CAISGLADLNEQFF. The CDR3 nucleotides are TGTGCCATCAGTGGCCTAGCGGACCTCAATGAGCAGTTCTTC.

This clonotype was counted many times. J is TRBJ1-1 and V is TRBV7-6; tentative D call: TRBD1 (5 bases). The germline V and J ends were trimmed by 1 base and 4 bases, with 10 bases remaining between them. CDR3 size: 14 residues. Germline lookup yields CDR1 SGHVS and CDR2 FNYEAQ. CDR3 coding DNA: TGTGCCAGCAGCTTAGGTGAGGGGAGCACTGAAGCTTTCTTT. Its protein product is CASSLGEGSTEAFF.

This clonotype was counted between two and nine times. This rearrangement joins TRBV20-1 to TRBJ2-3, with TRBD2 identical over 7 bases. Germline CDR1 and CDR2: DFQATT and SNEGSKA (reference sequence). After removal of 5 bases from V and 4 bases from J, the junction contained 15 bases not matched to a gene. The CDR3 is 16 residues long. CDR3 in DNA: TGCAGTGCTCAATCCGGACTAGGCCAGGAAGCAGATACGCAGTATTTT. Its protein product is CSAQSGLGQEADTQYF.

This clonotype was seen only once. The rearrangement links TRBV20-1 to TRBJ2-1; TRBD2 matches 16 bases. Germline V CDR1 and CDR2: DFQATT, SNEGSKA (reference sequence). Germline trimming cut 5 bases from V and 8 bases from J; bases unmatched to any gene: 3. The CDR3 has 14 amino acids. The CDR3 loop reads CSAPGTSGRDEQFF. The CDR3 nucleotides are TGCAGTGCTCCCGGGACTAGCGGGAGGGATGAGCAGTTCTTC.

This chain joins TRBV7-6 and TRBJ2-3, with 8 positions matching TRBD2. The germline V gene encodes CDR1 SGHVS and CDR2 FNYEAQ. With 3 bases clipped from V and 5 bases from J, the junction kept 13 bases outside the gene matches. The CDR3 length is 17 residues. The CDR3 nucleotides read TGTGCCAGCAGCTTGAGGGGCGGGAGGACCGGGGGAGATACGCAGTATTTT. Protein product: CASSLRGGRTGGDTQYF. Full variable domain (missing parts from reference TRBV7-6 and TRBJ2-3): GAGVSQSPRYKVTKRGQDVALRCDPISGHVSLYWYRQALGQGPEFLTYFNYEAQQDKSGLPNDRFSAERPEGSISTLTIQRTEQRDSAMYRCASSLRGGRTGGDTQYFGPGTRLTVL.

This clonotype was picked up a small number of times. The chain has TRBV6-5 and TRBJ2-3; 9 bases match TRBD2. The CDR3 runs to 15 residues. Unmatched junction bases numbered 11, after V lost 5 bases and J lost 8 bases. The germline gives CDR1 MNHEY, CDR2 SVGAGI. CDR3 nucleotides: TGTGCCAGCAGTCCGTGGCGGGAGGGCGAAGCTACGCAGTATTTT. This codes for CASSPWREGEATQYF.

This chain links TRBV12-3 or TRBV12-4 with TRBJ1-5; 8 bases agree with TRBD1. The CDR3 spans 14 residues. V lost 6 bases and J lost 6; bases outside the gene matches: 7. Written as DNA, the CDR3 is TGTGCCAGCAGCGGGGGACAGGCAGGTCAGCCCCAGCATTTT. Its translation: CASSGGQAGQPQHF.

The chain is built from TRBV7-2 and TRBJ2-1; 7 nucleotides align to TRBD2. CDR3 length equals 15 residues. V shed 2 bases and J 5 bases; nucleotides not matched to a gene: 6. Germline CDR1 and CDR2: SGHTA and FQGNSA. For the CDR3, the DNA is TGTGCCAGCAGCTTACAGCGGGACCGGGACAATGAGCAGTTCTTC. As protein: CASSLQRDRDNEQFF.

The V gene is TRBV11-2, the J gene TRBJ2-1; 11 bases are shared with TRBD2. The CDR3 has 13 residues. V was pared by 6 bases and J by 14 bases, with 9 bases of the junction left unmatched. CDR1 and CDR2 (germline): SGHAT, FQNNGV. CDR3: CASRPFSSGGEFF. The CDR3 bases are TGTGCCAGCAGACCTTTCAGTAGCGGGGGGGAGTTCTTC.

The CDR3 reads CAWERNGVYGSGANVLTF. CDR3 sequence (DNA): TGTGCCTGGGAGAGAAATGGGGTTTACGGCTCTGGGGCCAACGTCCTGACTTTC. This chain connects TRBV30 to TRBJ2-6; D unresolved. Looked up from germline, CDR1 is GTSNPN and CDR2 is SVGIG (reference sequence). There are 18 residues in the CDR3. Trimming shortened V by 5 bases and J by 0 bases, and 20 bases separated the two germline ends.

This clonotype was seen more than once but under ten times. V gene TRBV20-1 combines with J gene TRBJ2-7, with TRBD1 matching over 8 bases. The CDR3 has 14 amino acids. The trim removed 3 bases at V and 3 bases at J, leaving 7 bases unmatched. CDR1 is DFQATT, CDR2 SNEGSKA, per germline (reference sequence). CDR3 bases: TGCAGTGCTAGCCGGGACAGGCAAATCTACGAGCAGTACTTC. Its translation: CSASRDRQIYEQYF.

This clonotype has a handful of counts. V usage is TRBV24-1 and J usage is TRBJ1-1; no clear D gene. CDR1 KGHDR and CDR2 SFDVKD come from the germline V gene. V dropped 4 bases and J dropped 1 base, with 18 bases sitting between them. The CDR3 is made up of 17 amino acids. The CDR3 here is CATSDLPSSVSNTEAFF. The CDR3 DNA reads TGTGCCACCAGTGACTTGCCGTCCTCAGTATCGAACACTGAAGCTTTCTTT.

The chain joins TRBV7-6 to TRBJ2-5, with TRBD2 matching 11 bases. There are 15 residues in the CDR3. Trimming took 5 bases from V and 5 from J; bases not matched to a gene: 7. CDR1 is SGHVS and CDR2 is FNYEAQ in the germline V gene. In DNA form, the CDR3 reads TGTGCCAGCAGCCGGATACTAGCGGGAGATGAGACCCAGTACTTC. Its protein is CASSRILAGDETQYF.

A few counts support this clonotype. V gene TRBV18 combines with J gene TRBJ2-1, with TRBD2 identical over 10 bases. Germline loops: CDR1 KGHSH, CDR2 LQKENI. Trimming took 0 bases from V and 4 from J; bases not matched to a gene: 3. This CDR3 has 16 amino acids. The CDR3 is CASSPPTSGMYNEQFF. CDR3 nucleotide sequence: TGTGCCAGCTCACCACCCACTAGCGGGATGTACAATGAGCAGTTCTTC.

This clonotype was detected many times. The chain has TRBV29-1 and TRBJ2-7, with TRBD2 identical over 7 bases. V shed 5 bases, J shed 5 bases, and the junction held 9 bases outside the gene matches. The length of the CDR3 is 13 residues. CDR1 SQVTM and CDR2 ANQGSEA come from the germline V gene. In DNA form, the CDR3 reads TGCAGCGTTCAACCCCGACTAGCCCACGAGCAGTACTTC. It codes for CSVQPRLAHEQYF.

This clonotype was observed a few times. The chain uses TRBV20-1 and TRBJ2-3, with 7 bases identical to TRBD1. The J segment lost 3 bases and the V segment lost 6 bases, leaving 6 bases of the junction unmatched. The CDR3 contains 13 residues. CDR1 DFQATT and CDR2 SNEGSKA come from the germline V gene (reference sequence). CDR3 bases: TGCAGTGCGGAGGACAGGAGGACAGATACGCAGTATTTT. The encoded protein is CSAEDRRTDTQYF.

This clonotype was seen a handful of times. The chain has TRBV12-3 or TRBV12-4 and TRBJ2-7, with a possible D match to TRBD2 (6 bases). V was pared by 5 bases and J by 0 bases, with 11 bases between. This CDR3 comprises 14 residues. The CDR3 loop is CASSPGGLSYEQYF. The DNA for the CDR3 is TGTGCCAGCAGTCCAGGAGGGCTCTCCTACGAGCAGTACTTC.

The chain has TRBV27 and TRBJ2-1, with D possibly matching TRBD2 (5 bases). From germline, CDR1 is MNHEY and CDR2 SMNVEV (reference sequence). V was shortened by 3 bases and J by 7 bases, with 13 bases between the two germline ends. The CDR3 has 14 residues. In DNA form, the CDR3 reads TGTGCCAGCAGTTTGGGCGGGCAGATGAATGAGCAGTTCTTC. This encodes CASSLGGQMNEQFF.

This clonotype came up a few times. The chain joins TRBV5-6 to TRBJ2-7, with a weak D call TRBD1 (6 bases). CDR1 and CDR2 from the germline V gene are SGHDT and YYEEEE. The CDR3 is 15 amino acids. V was pared by 1 base and J by 3 bases, with 14 bases between. CDR3 sequence (DNA): TGTGCCAGCAGCTTGTTATCAGGGGCCCACTACGAGCAGTACTTC. It specifies CASSLLSGAHYEQYF.

Only a few counts were recorded for this clonotype. The V call is TRBV20-1, the J call TRBJ2-7; a weak D match, TRBD1 (6 bases). This CDR3 contains 12 residues. Trimming took 6 bases from V and 0 from J, leaving 9 bases between them. Germline V gene lookup returns CDR1 DFQATT and CDR2 SNEGSKA (reference sequence). CDR3 region: CSAQGHSYEQYF. CDR3 nucleotides: TGCAGTGCGCAGGGGCACTCCTACGAGCAGTACTTC.

This clonotype was observed many times. This chain connects TRBV30 to TRBJ2-3; D possibly corresponds to TRBD2 (6 bases). Per the germline V gene, CDR1 is GTSNPN and CDR2 is SVGIG (reference sequence). The V and J ends lost 2 bases and 5 bases respectively, with 11 bases between them. CDR3 length equals 13 residues. The chain's CDR3 is CAWSMTRRDTQYF. In nucleotides, the CDR3 is TGTGCCTGGAGTATGACTAGAAGAGATACGCAGTATTTT.

The chain combines TRBV10-3 with TRBJ1-3; no firm D call. The CDR3 contains 13 residues. Germline loops: CDR1 ENHRY, CDR2 SYGVKD. With 4 bases removed from V and 1 base from J, the gap between germline ends came to 5 bases. The CDR3, as DNA: TGTGCCATCAGTGGGCCATCTGGAAACACCATATATTTT. It yields the protein CAISGPSGNTIYF.